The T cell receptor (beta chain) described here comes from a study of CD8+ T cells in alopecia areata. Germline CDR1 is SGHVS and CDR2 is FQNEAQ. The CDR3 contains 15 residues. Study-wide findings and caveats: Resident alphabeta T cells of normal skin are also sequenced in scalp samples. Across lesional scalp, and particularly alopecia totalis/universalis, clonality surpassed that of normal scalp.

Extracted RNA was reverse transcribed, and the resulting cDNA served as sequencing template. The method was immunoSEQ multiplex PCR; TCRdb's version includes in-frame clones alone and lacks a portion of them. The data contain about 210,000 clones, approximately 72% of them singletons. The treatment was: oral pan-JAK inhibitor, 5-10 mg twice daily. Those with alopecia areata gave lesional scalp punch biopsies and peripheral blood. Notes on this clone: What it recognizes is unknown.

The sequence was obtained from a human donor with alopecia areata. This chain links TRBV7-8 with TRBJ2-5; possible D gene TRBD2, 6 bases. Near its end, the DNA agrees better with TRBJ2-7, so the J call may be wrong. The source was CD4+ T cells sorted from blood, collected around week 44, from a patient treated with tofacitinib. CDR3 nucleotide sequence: TGTGCCAGCAGCTTAGCAATGGCGGGATCCTACGAGCAGTACTTC. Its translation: CASSLAMAGSYEQYF.